These 14 T cell receptor beta chains were all obtained from the same sample, sequenced in a study of blood T cells in healthy people across ages. Through a sample-barcoded 5' primer and a J-beta primer mix, a second PCR was run for roughly 7 to 12 cycles. TCRdb reprocessed the 5' RACE reads with MiXCR, giving one entry per CDR3 protein. The top ten hold approximately 19% of the sample, which has about 1 million distinct CDR3 sequences, 45% seen once. The sequenced sample consisted of blood. Receptors were obtained from a woman aged 55-69 years in good health.

This clonotype was recorded a few times. The chain carries TRBV29-1 and TRBJ1-5; TRBD1 might be the D (5 bases). Deletions cut 4 bases from V and 2 bases from J, with 9 bases between. CDR3 length equals 13 residues. Germline assignment: CDR1 SQVTM and CDR2 ANQGSEA. DNA of the CDR3: TGCAGCGTTGTTCAGGGAGGCAATCAGCCCCAGCATTTT. Its translation: CSVVQGGNQPQHF.

Only a few counts were recorded for this clonotype. The J gene is TRBJ1-5, the V gene TRBV20-1, with D uncertain. This CDR3 region has 14 residues. Trimming took off 1 base at V and 5 bases at J, with 12 bases between the two ends. The germline gives CDR1 DFQATT, CDR2 SNEGSKA (reference sequence). Written as DNA, the CDR3 is TGCAGTGCTAGAGTGGGCGGAGTCGATCAGCCCCAGCATTTT. Translating it yields CSARVGGVDQPQHF.

This clonotype was observed a few times. The junction and the germline gene differ at one end; a read error may be behind it. The chain joins TRBV30 to TRBJ1-2; a possible D gene is TRBD1 (6 bases). The CDR3 contains 13 residues. From germline, CDR1 is GTSNPN and CDR2 SVGIG (reference sequence). The CDR3 loop reads CAWRGGLNCGYTF. In nucleotides, the CDR3 is TGTGCCTGGAGAGGGGGTTTAAACTGTGGCTACACCTTC. Filled out from reference TRBV30 and TRBJ1-2, the complete variable domain reads SQTIHQWPATLVQPVGSPLSLECTVEGTSNPNLYWYRQAAGRGLQLLFYSVGIGQISSEVPQNLSASRPQDRQFILSSKKLLLSDSGFYLCAWRGGLNCGYTFGSGTRLTVV.

The chain links TRBV15 to TRBJ1-5, with 7 bases matching TRBD1. V was pared by 1 base and J by 4 bases, with 1 base of the junction left unmatched. Germline CDR1 reads LNHNV; CDR2 reads YYDKDF (reference sequence). CDR3 length equals 14 residues. CDR3 loop: CATSRAGGNQPQHF. The CDR3 DNA follows: TGTGCCACCAGCAGAGCAGGGGGGAATCAGCCCCAGCATTTT.

The sample holds a few counts of this clonotype. The J gene is TRBJ2-5, the V gene TRBV5-4; 8 bases map to TRBD1. The J call may be incorrect, as the DNA end agrees better with TRBJ2-7. Per the germline V gene, CDR1 is SGHNT and CDR2 is YYREEE (reference sequence). The CDR3 has 14 residues. The CDR3 DNA reads as TGTGCCAGCAGCTTGGGACAGGGGATAGGCGAGCAGTACTTC. It is translated as CASSLGQGIGEQYF.

This clonotype showed up just a few times. V usage is TRBV7-9 and J usage is TRBJ2-7; 8 bases map to TRBD2. CDR3 length: 15 residues. Per germline, CDR1 SEHNR and CDR2 FQNEAQ (reference sequence). V trimming: 4 bases; J trimming: 2 bases; junction bases outside the gene matches: 7. Here the CDR3 DNA reads TGTGCCAGCAGCTCCCCCGGGACTAGTGCCTACGAGCAGTACTTC. This gives the protein CASSSPGTSAYEQYF.

The chain employs TRBV27 and TRBJ1-1; D might be TRBD1 (5 bases). Germline CDR1 is MNHEY and CDR2 is SMNVEV (reference sequence). This CDR3 spans 16 amino acids. V was shortened by 2 bases and J by 5 bases, with 18 bases between the two germline ends. CDR3 residues: CASSLKTGGGLTEAFF. In nucleotides, the CDR3 is TGTGCCAGCAGTTTAAAGACTGGGGGAGGTTTAACTGAAGCTTTCTTT.

This chain links TRBV20-1 with TRBJ2-7; D might be TRBD2 (6 bases). The J call may not be correct, given that the DNA end is closer to TRBJ2-5. The CDR3 totals 15 residues. Germline-derived CDR1 and CDR2 are DFQATT and SNEGSKA (reference sequence). CDR3 DNA: TGCAGTGCTAGAAAACGGGCCCCGCGGGGAGAGACCCAGTACTTC. Translation gives CSARKRAPRGETQYF.

In this sample, this clonotype turned up a few times. The rearrangement uses TRBV6-1 and TRBJ1-2; D gene uncertain. CDR3 length: 15 residues. Between the trimmed V and J ends, which lost 3 bases and 2 bases, there was a span of 13 bases. The germline V gene encodes CDR1 MNHNS and CDR2 SASEGT. Here the CDR3 reads CASSEESRLNYGYTF. The CDR3 bases are TGTGCCAGCAGTGAGGAGAGCAGATTAAACTATGGCTACACCTTC.

The J gene is TRBJ2-1, the V gene TRBV28, with 15 positions matching TRBD2. The trim removed 7 bases at V and 9 bases at J, leaving 4 bases unmatched. The CDR3 covers 14 residues. Germline CDR1 reads MDHEN; CDR2 reads SYDVKM. The CDR3 sequence: CASMGTSGRFEQFF. CDR3 in DNA: TGTGCCAGCATGGGGACTAGCGGGAGGTTTGAGCAGTTCTTC. Supplemented by reference TRBV28 and TRBJ2-1, the full variable domain reads DVKVTQSSRYLVKRTGEKVFLECVQDMDHENMFWYRQDPGLGLRLIYFSYDVKMKEKGDIPEGYSVSREKKERFSLILESASTNQTSMYLCASMGTSGRFEQFFGPGTRLTVL.

The table lists this clonotype with a few counts. This sequence joins TRBV4-1 and TRBJ2-7; D is uncertain. V lost 1 base and J lost 0, with 7 bases in between. Germline V CDR1 and CDR2: MGHRA, YSYEKL. The CDR3 spans 14 residues. The CDR3 region has the DNA TGCGCCAGCAGCCAAGGAGTTGTCTCCTACGAGCAGTACTTC. This sequence encodes CASSQGVVSYEQYF.

This sequence joins TRBV6-1 and TRBJ2-7; the D gene could be TRBD1 or TRBD2 (5 bases each). The CDR3 spans 14 residues. Germline V gives CDR1 MNHNS, CDR2 SASEGT. V lost 0 bases and J 5 bases, leaving 11 bases between the germline ends. CDR3 protein: CASSEAEGWNEQYF. CDR3 DNA: TGTGCCAGCAGTGAAGCTGAGGGGTGGAACGAGCAGTACTTC.

This chain uses TRBV7-9 with TRBJ2-1; tentatively, D is TRBD2 (6 bases). Trimming stripped 4 bases from V and 5 bases from J, with 18 bases between. This CDR3 has 16 amino acids. In germline, CDR1 is SEHNR, CDR2 FQNEAQ (reference sequence). CDR3 bases: TGTGCCAGCAGCTCCGCCGAAGGAGGGCCCCACAATGAGCAGTTCTTC. Its protein product is CASSSAEGGPHNEQFF.

CDR3: CASSTGLPSSYNEQFF. The DNA for the CDR3 is TGCGCCAGCAGCACGGGACTCCCAAGCTCCTACAATGAGCAGTTCTTC. The chain joins TRBV5-1 to TRBJ2-1; TRBD2 is a possible D gene (6 bases). V dropped 4 bases and J dropped 0 bases, with 14 bases sitting between them. This CDR3 contains 16 residues. CDR1 is SGHRS and CDR2 is YFSETQ in the germline V gene.